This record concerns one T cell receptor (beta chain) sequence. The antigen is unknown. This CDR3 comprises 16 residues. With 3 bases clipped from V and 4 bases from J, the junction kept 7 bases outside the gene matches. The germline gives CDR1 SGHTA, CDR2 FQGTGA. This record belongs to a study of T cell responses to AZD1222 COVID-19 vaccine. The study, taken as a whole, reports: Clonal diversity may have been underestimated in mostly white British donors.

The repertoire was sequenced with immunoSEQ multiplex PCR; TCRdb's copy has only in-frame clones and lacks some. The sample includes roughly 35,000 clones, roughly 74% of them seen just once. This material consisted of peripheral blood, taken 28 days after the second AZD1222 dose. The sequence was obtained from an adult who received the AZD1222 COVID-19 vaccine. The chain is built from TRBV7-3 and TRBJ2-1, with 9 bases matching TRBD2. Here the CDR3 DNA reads TGTGCCAGCAGCTTTCGGGTAGCGGGGGTATACAATGAGCAGTTCTTC. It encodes CASSFRVAGVYNEQFF. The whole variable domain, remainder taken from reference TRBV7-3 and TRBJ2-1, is GAGVSQTPSNKVTEKGKYVELRCDPISGHTALYWYRQSLGQGPEFLIYFQGTGAADDSGLPNDRFFAVRPEGSVSTLKIQRTERGDSAVYLCASSFRVAGVYNEQFFGPGTRLTVL.